This TCR beta chain was identified during a study of blood T cell repertoires in COVID-19. Overall study context: The cDNA or gDNA used as material had been derived from T cells, B-cell-depleted T cells, or PBMCs.

The V gene end was trimmed by 0 bases and the J gene end by 6 bases; junction bases not matched to a gene: 1. Germline CDR1 reads SGDLS; CDR2 reads YYNGEE. CDR3 length equals 14 residues. Participant ages covered roughly 18 to 89 years across 25 or so US areas. Cohort allocation depended upon clinical history that participants reported. As handled by the study authors: Estimation of nucleated cell counts was performed using reference gene primer amplification. TCRdb's table, derived via immunoSEQ multiplex PCR, lists solely in-frame clones and lacks some. The V and J calls and the clone size are those of that table, but D and trimming were determined from the DNA. The sample contains about 380,000 clones, 85% to 90% of which appear only once.

Sequencing was done on a sample of PBMCs or T cells enriched from blood (not recorded which). This clonotype originated in a woman between 18 and 29 years old who had recovered from COVID-19. The J gene is TRBJ2-2, the V gene TRBV9, with TRBD2 matching over 8 bases. As DNA, the CDR3 is TGTGCCAGCAGCGTAGAGGGACTAGCCGGGGAGCTGTTTTTT. Translating it yields CASSVEGLAGELFF. The full variable domain, rest sourced from reference TRBV9 and TRBJ2-2, is DSGVTQTPKHLITATGQRVTLRCSPRSGDLSVYWYQQSLDQGLQFLIQYYNGEERAKGNILERFSAQQFPDLHSELNLSSLELGDSALYFCASSVEGLAGELFFGEGSRLTVL.